This entry concerns a single T cell receptor (beta chain). Original processing methods: Estimation of nucleated cell counts relied on the amplification of reference gene primers. Method: immunoSEQ multiplex PCR; TCRdb's copy keeps in-frame clones and lacks some. D and trimming come from the DNA, and the V and J calls and clone size come from that table. The data hold about 89,000 clones, with about 95% observed a single time. The germline V gene encodes CDR1 SGHNT and CDR2 YENEEA. V was trimmed by 4 bases and J by 1 base, leaving 7 bases between them. There are 13 residues in the CDR3. The sample originates from a study of blood T cell repertoires in COVID-19. Turning to the study itself: Some COVID-19 samples were acute and others convalescent; all came from the United States, Italy and Spain. The cDNA or gDNA used as material had been derived from T cells, B-cell-depleted T cells, or PBMCs.

This sequence joins TRBV11-3 and TRBJ2-5; D uncertain. Sample: peripheral blood. The clonotype originates from a human donor with active COVID-19. The donor label of this sample is uncertain. The CDR3 loop is CASSSGFQETQYF. CDR3 sequence (DNA): TGTGCCAGCAGCTCAGGTTTCCAAGAGACCCAGTACTTC.